The 13 T cell receptor beta chains listed next were all sequenced from one sample in a study of neoadjuvant anti-PD-1 for oral cavity cancer. Sequenced by immunoSEQ multiplex PCR; TCRdb stores in-frame clones only, minus some. Of about 14,000 clones listed, roughly 68% are singletons. Material: PBMCs, obtained before nivolumab (anti-PD-1) treatment. The receptors were gathered from a person aged 40 to 85 with oral cavity squamous cell carcinoma.

The chain carries TRBV6-1 and TRBJ2-7; 7 nucleotides match TRBD1. After removal of 6 bases from V and 0 bases from J, the junction contained 8 bases not matched to a gene. CDR3 length: 15 amino acids. Germline CDR1 MNHNS, CDR2 SASEGT. Written as DNA, the CDR3 is TGTGCCAGCAGGGGGGACAGTTATAGCTCCTACGAGCAGTACTTC. Protein: CASRGDSYSSYEQYF.

This clone occurred a few times. The V and J genes are TRBV6-1 and TRBJ2-2, with D unresolved. Germline V gives CDR1 MNHNS, CDR2 SASEGT. Trimming left V 6 bases short and J 6 bases short, with 17 bases between. The length of the CDR3 is 15 residues. The CDR3 DNA reads as TGTGCCAGCAGCAAAATGAGACTTCCTCCCGGGGAGCTGTTTTTT. The encoded protein is CASSKMRLPPGELFF.

The chain employs TRBV7-3 and TRBJ2-3; D is ambiguous. The CDR3 has 14 residues. Trimming pared 5 bases from V and 0 bases from J, leaving 9 bases between. Germline V lookup: CDR1 SGHTA, CDR2 FQGTGA. CDR3 DNA sequence: TGTGCCAGCAGCAAAGCAGGTAGCACAGATACGCAGTATTTT. Protein: CASSKAGSTDTQYF. The full variable domain, in which reference TRBV7-3 and TRBJ2-3 provide the parts outside the CDR3, is GAGVSQTPSNKVTEKGKYVELRCDPISGHTALYWYRQSLGQGPEFLIYFQGTGAADDSGLPNDRFFAVRPEGSVSTLKIQRTERGDSAVYLCASSKAGSTDTQYFGPGTRLTVL.

The rearrangement uses TRBV30 and TRBJ2-1; D not resolved. In germline, CDR1 is GTSNPN, CDR2 SVGIG (reference sequence). This CDR3 region has 11 residues. V dropped 0 bases and J dropped 11 bases, with 8 bases sitting between them. Here the CDR3 DNA reads TGTGCCTGGAGTGTAGGGCGAAAGCAGTTCTTC. Translating it yields CAWSVGRKQFF.

This clone was recorded only once. The chain couples TRBV5-1 to TRBJ2-3, with D perhaps TRBD2 (5 bases). Germline CDR1 is SGHRS and CDR2 is YFSETQ. Trimming cost V 2 bases and J 6 bases, with 13 bases left between them. This CDR3 is 14 amino acids long. The CDR3 here is CASSFGELADTQYF. CDR3 nucleotides: TGCGCCAGCAGCTTTGGGGAGTTGGCGGATACGCAGTATTTT.

The chain recombines TRBV7-3 with TRBJ2-6, with unresolved D. Trimming shortened V by 5 bases and J by 0 bases, and 11 bases separated the two germline ends. This CDR3 region has 16 residues. In germline, CDR1 is SGHTA, CDR2 FQGTGA. The CDR3 region is CASSPYLSSGANVLTF. CDR3 coding DNA: TGTGCCAGCAGCCCCTACTTGAGCTCTGGGGCCAACGTCCTGACTTTC. Drawing the rest from reference TRBV7-3 and TRBJ2-6, the complete variable domain is GAGVSQTPSNKVTEKGKYVELRCDPISGHTALYWYRQSLGQGPEFLIYFQGTGAADDSGLPNDRFFAVRPEGSVSTLKIQRTERGDSAVYLCASSPYLSSGANVLTFGAGSRLTVL.

The chain couples TRBV11-3 to TRBJ1-1; D unclear. Trimming removed 5 bases at V and 6 bases at J, with 13 bases between. CDR1 and CDR2 (germline): SGHNT, YENEEA. The CDR3 is 13 residues long. CDR3 coding DNA: TGTGCCAGCAGCGGCTCGGGAGGAGCTGAAGCTTTCTTT. Translated, it gives CASSGSGGAEAFF.

The V and J genes are TRBV30 and TRBJ2-7; TRBD1 or TRBD2 may be the D gene (5 bases each). Trimming cost V 0 bases and J 1 base, with 10 bases left between them. The V gene's germline CDR1 is GTSNPN and CDR2 SVGIG (reference sequence). The CDR3 covers 14 residues. CDR3 in DNA: TGTGCCTGGAGTGTGAGGGGCCTATCCTACGAGCAGTACTTC. It is translated as CAWSVRGLSYEQYF.

The chain uses TRBV6-1 and TRBJ1-2; 9 bases agree with TRBD1. The CDR3 has 16 amino acids. V dropped 3 bases and J dropped 0; count of bases not matched to a gene: 5. The germline gives CDR1 MNHNS, CDR2 SASEGT. As DNA, the CDR3 is TGTGCCAGCAGTGAGTCCGGGACAGGGACTAACTATGGCTACACCTTC. Translation: CASSESGTGTNYGYTF.

The chain links TRBV5-1 to TRBJ2-5; D not certain. Per the germline V gene, CDR1 is SGHRS and CDR2 is YFSETQ. Trimming left V 4 bases short and J 0 bases short, with 4 bases between. The CDR3 is made up of 12 amino acids. The CDR3 is CASSQYQETQYF. The CDR3 nucleotides read TGCGCCAGCAGCCAGTACCAAGAGACCCAGTACTTC.

In this sample, this clone turned up a few times. This sequence joins TRBV27 and TRBJ1-1; D not resolved. Trimming left V 3 bases short and J 1 base short, with 6 bases between. CDR1 and CDR2 from the germline V gene are MNHEY and SMNVEV (reference sequence). There are 13 residues in the CDR3. CDR3 nucleotides: TGTGCCAGCAGTTTTCTGCGGAACACTGAAGCTTTCTTT. Translated: CASSFLRNTEAFF.

This clone occurred once. The rearrangement links TRBV2 to TRBJ2-3, with 9 positions matching TRBD2. The CDR3 length is 16 residues. J lost 3 bases, V lost 8 bases, and 12 bases had no gene match. Germline V gene lookup returns CDR1 SNHLY and CDR2 FYNNEI. CDR3 protein: CASLLSRSGGTDTQYF. DNA of the CDR3: TGTGCCAGCCTCCTTTCCCGAAGCGGGGGGACAGATACGCAGTATTTT.

The rearrangement links TRBV4-1 to TRBJ2-3; TRBD2 agrees at 7 bases. Losses at the gene ends were 2 bases for V and 1 base for J; bases not matched to a gene: 12. This CDR3 spans 18 amino acids. Germline V lookup: CDR1 MGHRA, CDR2 YSYEKL. CDR3 sequence (DNA): TGCGCCAGCAGCCAATCAACAACTCGGGGGGTCCGCACAGATACGCAGTATTTT. Amino acids: CASSQSTTRGVRTDTQYF.